The rows below give T cell receptor beta chains drawn from one sample of a study of shared clonotypes between healthy human individuals. Using immunoSEQ multiplex PCR, the repertoire was profiled, and TCRdb retains in-frame clones only, with some absent. The sample records about 1,900,000 clones, about 95% being singletons. Sequenced sample: naive CD8+ T cells sorted from blood. Receptor source: a man younger than 35 in good health. CDR3s include the opening cysteine and the closing phenylalanine or tryptophan. The order of the fields is CDR3 protein, CDR3 DNA, D gene, V gene, CDR3 length, J gene, clone size. D genes are given only for firm matches. Not all rows give a size; the values are once, few, many and, for expanded clones, a class.

CDR3: CASSLAGTGGVLTYGYTF
DNA: TGTGCCAGCAGCTTGGCCGGGACAGGGGGGGTTTTGACCTATGGCTACACCTTC
D: TRBD1
V: TRBV5-4
length: 18
J: TRBJ1-2
size: NA

CDR3: CASSLGTEAFF
DNA: TGTGCCAGCAGTCTAGGGACTGAAGCTTTCTTT
D: NA
V: TRBV7-9
length: 11
J: TRBJ1-1
size: once

CDR3: CASSQEIATEAFF
DNA: TGCGCCAGCAGCCAAGAAATTGCCACTGAAGCTTTCTTT
D: NA
V: TRBV4-1
length: 13
J: TRBJ1-1
size: once

CDR3: CASSDASGGRWYEQYF
DNA: TGCGCCAGCAGTGACGCTAGCGGGGGGAGGTGGTACGAGCAGTACTTC
D: TRBD2
V: TRBV10-2
length: 16
J: TRBJ2-7
size: NA

CDR3: CASSPTGPYEQYF
DNA: TGTGCCAGCAGTCCGACAGGGCCCTACGAGCAGTACTTC
D: TRBD1
V: TRBV27
length: 13
J: TRBJ2-7
size: NA

CDR3: CASSLSGTSGPLRSTEQFF
DNA: TGTGCCAGCAGTTTATCGGGGACTAGCGGCCCCCTACGGTCAACGGAGCAGTTCTTC
D: TRBD2
V: TRBV27
length: 19
J: TRBJ2-1
size: NA

CDR3: CASSLSGSFSYEQYF
DNA: TGTGCCAGCAGCTTAAGCGGGAGCTTCTCCTACGAGCAGTACTTC
D: TRBD2
V: TRBV13
length: 15
J: TRBJ2-7
size: NA

CDR3: CASPTGNTGELFF
DNA: TGTGCCTCCCCTACGGGGAACACCGGGGAGCTGTTTTTT
D: NA
V: TRBV30
length: 13
J: TRBJ2-2
size: NA

CDR3: CASSLLAGAEQFF
DNA: TGTGCCAGCAGTTTACTAGCGGGGGCCGAGCAGTTCTTC
D: TRBD2
V: TRBV28
length: 13
J: TRBJ2-1
size: NA

CDR3: CASSQGSGRTDTQYF
DNA: TGCGCCAGCAGCCAAGGTAGCGGGAGAACAGATACGCAGTATTTT
D: TRBD2
V: TRBV4-3
length: 15
J: TRBJ2-3
size: NA

CDR3: CASSAGTSEGYEQYF
DNA: TGTGCCAGCAGCGCCGGGACTAGCGAGGGCTACGAGCAGTACTTC
D: TRBD2
V: TRBV9
length: 15
J: TRBJ2-7
size: NA

CDR3: CASSIKRGGGSNTEAFF
DNA: TGTGCCAGTAGTATAAAGAGGGGAGGGGGATCGAACACTGAAGCTTTCTTT
D: NA
V: TRBV19
length: 17
J: TRBJ1-1
size: NA

CDR3: CASSPGVGTGINEQFF
DNA: TGTGCCAGCAGCCCAGGGGTCGGGACAGGGATCAATGAGCAGTTCTTC
D: TRBD1
V: TRBV11-2
length: 16
J: TRBJ2-1
size: NA

CDR3: CASSFLAGTGAYEQYF
DNA: TGTGCCAGCAGTTTCCTTGCCGGGACAGGAGCCTACGAGCAGTACTTC
D: TRBD1
V: TRBV27
length: 16
J: TRBJ2-7
size: NA

CDR3: CASREAGVGPGELFF
DNA: TGTGCCAGTAGAGAAGCGGGAGTGGGCCCCGGGGAGCTGTTTTTT
D: TRBD2
V: TRBV19
length: 15
J: TRBJ2-2
size: NA

CDR3: CAWSFYLETQYF
DNA: TGTGCCTGGAGTTTTTACTTGGAGACCCAGTACTTC
D: NA
V: TRBV30
length: 12
J: TRBJ2-5
size: NA

CDR3: CASSQVTGGYEQYF
DNA: TGCGCCAGCAGCCAAGTTACAGGGGGCTACGAGCAGTACTTC
D: TRBD1
V: TRBV4-1
length: 14
J: TRBJ2-7
size: NA

CDR3: CASSKLLDRLYNEQFF
DNA: TGTGCCAGCAGCAAACTGCTGGACAGGCTTTACAATGAGCAGTTCTTC
D: NA
V: TRBV21-1
length: 16
J: TRBJ2-1
size: NA

CDR3: CASRPHSGANVLTF
DNA: TGCGCCAGCAGACCTCACTCTGGGGCCAACGTCCTGACTTTC
D: NA
V: TRBV10-1
length: 14
J: TRBJ2-6
size: NA

CDR3: CASSLVAGVGEQYF
DNA: TGTGCCAGCAGCTTGGTGGCAGGGGTAGGAGAGCAGTACTTC
D: NA
V: TRBV5-6
length: 14
J: TRBJ2-7
size: NA

CDR3: CSVELGGLLGYTF
DNA: TGCAGCGTGGAACTCGGGGGCCTACTAGGCTACACCTTC
D: NA
V: TRBV29-1
length: 13
J: TRBJ1-2
size: once